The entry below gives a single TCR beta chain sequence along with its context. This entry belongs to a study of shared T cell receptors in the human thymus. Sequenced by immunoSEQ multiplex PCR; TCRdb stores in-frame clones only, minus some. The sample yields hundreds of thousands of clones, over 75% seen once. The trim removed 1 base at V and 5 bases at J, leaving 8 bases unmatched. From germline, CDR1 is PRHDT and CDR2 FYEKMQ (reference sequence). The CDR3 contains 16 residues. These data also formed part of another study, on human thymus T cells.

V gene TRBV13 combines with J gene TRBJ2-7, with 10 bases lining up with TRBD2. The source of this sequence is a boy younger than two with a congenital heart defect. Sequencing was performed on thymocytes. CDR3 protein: CASSLALSGRDHEQYF. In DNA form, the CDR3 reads TGTGCCAGCAGCTTAGCCCTAAGCGGGAGGGATCACGAGCAGTACTTC. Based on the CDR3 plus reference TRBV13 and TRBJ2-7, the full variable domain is AAGVIQSPRHLIKEKRETATLKCYPIPRHDTVYWYQQGPGQDPQFLISFYEKMQSDKGSIPDRFSAQQFSDYHSELNMSSLELGDSALYFCASSLALSGRDHEQYFGPGTRLTVT.